A selection of T cell receptor beta chains follows, all from one sample in a study of PD-L1 blockade in urothelial cancer. Here immunoSEQ multiplex PCR was the method, and the copy in TCRdb shows in-frame clones only, minus some. Altogether tens of thousands of clones are present, roughly 84% being singletons, with the ten largest covering roughly 2%. The sequences come from PBMCs, collected around atezolizumab (anti-PD-L1) treatment. Receptors were obtained from a man in his sixties with urothelial cancer. Each CDR3 is given with its conserved first and last residue. Each record gives: D gene, CDR3 length, V gene, clone size, J gene, CDR3 protein, CDR3 DNA. D genes are given only for firm matches. A row's size may be missing; if present it is once, few, many or a size class.

>TRBD2|18|TRBV19|once|TRBJ2-1
CASSIETRSSGRVNEQFF
TGTGCCAGTAGTATTGAGACAAGATCTAGCGGGAGGGTTAATGAGCAGTTCTTC
>NA|15|TRBV18|NA|TRBJ1-2
CASSFRQDPNYGYTF
TGTGCCAGCTCATTCAGACAGGATCCTAACTATGGCTACACCTTC
>NA|15|TRBV25-1|NA|TRBJ2-4
CASSTFEEGKNIQYF
TGTGCCAGCAGTACTTTTGAAGAGGGCAAAAACATTCAGTACTTC
>NA|17|TRBV7-9|NA|TRBJ1-4
CASSLDPAGATNEKLFF
TGTGCCAGCAGCTTAGATCCCGCGGGCGCAACTAATGAAAAACTGTTTTTT
>TRBD2|14|TRBV5-4|NA|TRBJ2-3
CASSTGLAADTQYF
TGTGCCAGCAGCACCGGACTAGCTGCAGATACGCAGTATTTT
>TRBD1|12|TRBV18|NA|TRBJ1-1
CASSPGTEEAFF
TGTGCCAGCTCCCCCGGGACAGAGGAAGCTTTCTTT
>NA|13|TRBV30|NA|TRBJ2-7
CAVQAIETYEQYF
TGTGCCGTACAGGCGATCGAGACCTACGAGCAGTACTTC
>NA|14|TRBV30|NA|TRBJ2-3
CAWSVMGSGDTQYF
TGTGCCTGGAGTGTAATGGGGAGCGGAGATACGCAGTATTTT
>NA|15|TRBV19|NA|TRBJ1-6
CASNAEGNYNSPLHF
TGTGCCAGTAACGCTGAGGGAAACTATAATTCACCCCTCCACTTT
>NA|15|TRBV6-5|NA|TRBJ2-6
CASSRWTRGANVLTF
TGTGCCAGCAGCCGATGGACACGGGGGGCCAACGTCCTGACTTTC
>NA|13|TRBV30|NA|TRBJ1-2
CAWRSPGWRGYTF
TGTGCCTGGAGATCCCCAGGGTGGCGGGGCTACACCTTC
>TRBD1|14|TRBV19|NA|TRBJ1-5
CASSISGGNQPQHF
TGTGCCAGTAGTATTTCAGGGGGGAATCAGCCCCAGCATTTT
>NA|14|TRBV14|NA|TRBJ2-5
CASSQATNSGTQYF
TGTGCCAGCAGCCAAGCGACTAACTCAGGGACCCAGTACTTC
>TRBD1|15|TRBV11-2|NA|TRBJ2-5
CASSLGDRGLETQYF
TGTGCCAGCAGCTTAGGTGACAGGGGGCTGGAGACCCAGTACTTC
>NA|13|TRBV6-5|NA|TRBJ1-1
CASRRQENTEAFF
TGTGCCAGCAGAAGACAGGAGAACACTGAAGCTTTCTTT
>TRBD2|15|TRBV6-5|NA|TRBJ2-7
CASSYARGRRYEQYF
TGTGCCAGCAGCTACGCCCGCGGGAGAAGATACGAGCAGTACTTC
>NA|14|TRBV6-1|NA|TRBJ1-2
CAGMKSLGAYGYTF
TGTGCCGGAATGAAAAGCCTGGGAGCCTATGGCTACACCTTC
>NA|11|TRBV20-1|few|TRBJ2-4
CSATPLDSEYF
TGCAGTGCAACCCCTTTGGACAGCGAGTACTTC
>NA|17|TRBV9|NA|TRBJ2-6
CASSVGPGVSGANVLTF
TGTGCCAGCAGCGTAGGTCCAGGTGTCTCTGGGGCCAACGTCCTGACTTTC
>NA|14|TRBV27|NA|TRBJ1-2
CASSLGGAIYGYTF
TGTGCCAGCAGTTTAGGGGGGGCGATCTATGGCTACACCTTC
>NA|14|TRBV10-1|few|TRBJ2-7
CASSESRNNYEQYF
TGCGCCAGCAGTGAGTCCAGGAATAACTACGAGCAGTACTTC
>TRBD1|15|TRBV7-2|NA|TRBJ2-3
CASSLGRGQRDTQYF
TGTGCCAGCAGCTTAGGAAGGGGGCAGAGAGATACGCAGTATTTT
>TRBD1|13|TRBV28|NA|TRBJ2-5
CASRAGGRETQYF
TGTGCCAGCAGGGCAGGGGGCCGGGAGACCCAGTACTTC
>TRBD1|14|TRBV5-1|NA|TRBJ1-2
CASSLGQGAQGYTF
TGCGCCAGCAGCTTGGGACAGGGGGCCCAAGGCTACACCTTC
>NA|12|TRBV7-2|NA|TRBJ2-1
CASSLELNEQFF
TGTGCCAGCAGCCTTGAACTGAATGAGCAGTTCTTC
>TRBD2|15|TRBV5-1|NA|TRBJ2-1
CASSLSSGGAQEQFF
TGCGCCAGCAGCTTGTCTAGCGGGGGGGCCCAAGAGCAGTTCTTC
>NA|15|TRBV5-1|NA|TRBJ2-1
CASSLEESSYNEQFF
TGCGCCAGCAGCTTGGAAGAGAGCTCCTACAATGAGCAGTTCTTC
>NA|12|TRBV5-6|NA|TRBJ2-1
CASSLGPNEQFF
TGTGCCAGCAGCTTGGGGCCCAATGAGCAGTTCTTC
>NA|12|TRBV28|NA|TRBJ2-3
CASSLERDTQYF
TGTGCCAGCAGCTTAGAGCGGGATACGCAGTATTTT
>NA|15|TRBV15|NA|TRBJ2-1
CATSPGTPGYNEQFF
TGTGCCACCAGCCCTGGGACTCCTGGCTACAATGAGCAGTTCTTC
>TRBD1|15|TRBV7-9|once|TRBJ1-1
CASSPRQGLGTEAFF
TGTGCCAGCAGCCCCAGACAGGGGTTGGGCACTGAAGCTTTCTTT
>TRBD1|16|TRBV6-5|NA|TRBJ1-1
CASSYSIRRTGSEAFF
TGTGCCAGCAGTTACTCGATTCGTCGGACAGGGTCTGAAGCTTTCTTT
>TRBD1|12|TRBV18|NA|TRBJ2-1
CASSPDRGEQFF
TGTGCCAGCTCACCCGACAGGGGTGAGCAGTTCTTC
>NA|14|TRBV5-1|NA|TRBJ2-7
CASSLSGGSYEQYF
TGCGCCAGCAGCCTAAGCGGAGGATCCTACGAGCAGTACTTC
>NA|14|TRBV18|NA|TRBJ2-5
CASSPEGRRETQYF
TGTGCCAGCTCACCGGAGGGGCGCAGGGAGACCCAGTACTTC
>NA|13|TRBV6-5|once|TRBJ1-2
CASSEQENYGYTF
TGTGCCAGCAGTGAACAAGAAAACTATGGCTACACCTTC
>TRBD2|18|TRBV4-1|NA|TRBJ2-3
CASSPRNVFSGRPDTQYF
TGCGCCAGCAGCCCAAGAAATGTCTTCAGCGGGAGGCCAGATACGCAGTATTTT
>TRBD2|15|TRBV12-5|NA|TRBJ2-5
CASGSIAGLKETQYF
TGTGCTAGTGGTAGTATAGCGGGTCTAAAAGAGACCCAGTACTTC
>TRBD2|15|TRBV12-5|few|TRBJ2-1
CASGPQAGLYNEQFF
TGTGCTAGTGGACCACAAGCGGGGTTGTACAATGAGCAGTTCTTC
>TRBD1|12|TRBV29-1|NA|TRBJ2-7
CSVANRGNEQYF
TGCAGCGTCGCTAACAGGGGAAACGAGCAGTACTTC
>TRBD2|17|TRBV5-4|NA|TRBJ2-2
CASSLAGLAGVTGELFF
TGTGCCAGCAGCTTGGCGGGGCTAGCGGGAGTCACCGGGGAGCTGTTTTTT
>TRBD1|13|TRBV5-4|NA|TRBJ1-2
CASSLQGNYGYTF
TGTGCCAGCAGCCTACAGGGGAACTATGGCTACACCTTC
>TRBD2|17|TRBV4-2|NA|TRBJ2-7
CASSQNTGTSGAYEQYF
TGTGCCAGCAGCCAGAACACCGGGACTAGCGGGGCCTACGAGCAGTACTTC
>NA|11|TRBV5-1|NA|TRBJ2-1
CASSLDGEQFF
TGCGCCAGCAGCTTGGACGGTGAGCAGTTCTTC
>TRBD2|17|TRBV4-2|once|TRBJ2-1
CASSPRLGGGAHNEQFF
TGTGCCAGCAGCCCCCGCTTAGGCGGGGGGGCCCACAATGAGCAGTTCTTC
>TRBD2|15|TRBV7-9|NA|TRBJ2-7
CASSSGTSGPYEQYF
TGTGCCAGCAGCTCGGGGACTAGCGGACCCTACGAGCAGTACTTC
>NA|14|TRBV10-3|NA|TRBJ1-1
CAIRFRGGAGEAFF
TGTGCCATCAGATTCCGTGGGGGGGCGGGTGAAGCTTTCTTT
>NA|12|TRBV10-3|once|TRBJ2-1
CAISGGRNEQFF
TGTGCCATCAGTGGGGGCCGCAATGAGCAGTTCTTC
>TRBD1|15|TRBV6-5|NA|TRBJ2-7
CASSSGGTGGYEQYF
TGTGCCAGCAGCTCAGGAGGGACAGGGGGCTACGAGCAGTACTTC
>NA|16|TRBV11-2|NA|TRBJ2-3
CASSPRDSSRTDTQYF
TGTGCCAGCAGCCCGAGGGACTCTAGTCGCACAGATACGCAGTATTTT
>TRBD2|17|TRBV18|NA|TRBJ2-1
CASSPPRAGGPNNEQFF
TGTGCCAGCTCACCACCCCGAGCGGGGGGCCCAAACAATGAGCAGTTCTTC
>TRBD1|15|TRBV6-1|NA|TRBJ1-3
CAIQDRGRNGNTIYF
TGTGCCATCCAAGACAGGGGGCGGAATGGAAACACCATATATTTT
>TRBD1|15|TRBV30|NA|TRBJ1-5
CAWSQRLTGIQPQHF
TGTGCCTGGAGCCAAAGATTGACAGGGATCCAGCCCCAGCATTTT
>TRBD2|23|TRBV27|NA|TRBJ2-1
CASRLRAFRLAGGLLNFYNEQFF
TGTGCCAGCAGACTGAGGGCATTTCGACTAGCGGGAGGACTTTTGAACTTTTACAATGAGCAGTTCTTC
>NA|13|TRBV30|NA|TRBJ1-2
CAWTWGQSGGYTF
TGTGCCTGGACGTGGGGCCAGAGTGGGGGCTACACCTTC
>NA|16|TRBV2|NA|TRBJ1-2
CASSEAGGFPLRGYTF
TGTGCCAGCAGTGAAGCGGGAGGATTCCCCCTTCGGGGCTACACCTTC
>TRBD1|15|TRBV5-4|NA|TRBJ2-1
CASSVRDRGVYEQFF
TGTGCCAGCAGTGTCCGGGACAGGGGGGTCTATGAGCAGTTCTTC